A single sample is the source of the 32 T cell receptor beta chains below, sequenced in a study of identical twins. TCRdb redid the calling of the 5' RACE reads with MiXCR, one entry per CDR3 protein. The sample holds about 490,000 distinct CDR3 sequences, approximately 16% seen once. This same sample was also part of a study on yellow fever vaccine responses in identical twins.

Sequencing was performed on CD4+ T cells sorted from blood. Receptors were obtained from a woman aged 18 to 35 in good health.

This rearrangement joins TRBV20-1 to TRBJ1-5; 9 bases align to TRBD1. Germline CDR1 is DFQATT and CDR2 is SNEGSKA (reference sequence). The CDR3 loop spans 13 amino acids. V was pared by 5 bases and J by 9 bases, with 8 bases of the junction left unmatched. The CDR3 DNA follows: TGCAGTGCTGATACCGGGACAGGGACGCCCCAGCATTTT. Protein: CSADTGTGTPQHF.

The chain combines TRBV11-1 with TRBJ2-7, with 11 bases fitting TRBD2. The CDR3 length is 20 residues. Germline V gene data show CDR1 as SGHAT and CDR2 as FQDESV (reference sequence). Germline trimming cut 2 bases from V and 2 bases from J; bases unmatched to any gene: 17. The CDR3 loop reads CASSLRGSLRGLAVPYEQYF. CDR3 in DNA: TGTGCCAGCAGCTTAAGGGGGAGCCTCCGGGGACTAGCGGTTCCCTACGAGCAGTACTTC.

This clonotype appeared a few times. The chain has TRBV2 and TRBJ2-5; the match to TRBD2 covers 9 bases. Germline CDR1 reads SNHLY; CDR2 reads FYNNEI. The CDR3 sequence is 18 residues long. V trimming: 4 bases; J trimming: 0 bases; junction bases outside the gene matches: 12. The CDR3 region is CASSGKRREGKYQETQYF. The CDR3 nucleotides are TGTGCCAGCAGTGGGAAAAGGCGGGAGGGAAAATACCAAGAGACCCAGTACTTC.

This clonotype has more than one count but fewer than ten. V usage is TRBV3-1 and J usage is TRBJ1-2, with TRBD1 matching 9 bases. After removal of 5 bases from V and 4 bases from J, the junction contained 8 bases not matched to a gene. The CDR3 consists of 15 residues. In germline, CDR1 is LGHDT, CDR2 YNNKEL (reference sequence). CDR3 amino acids: CASSDLGTGTYGYTF. CDR3 nucleotide sequence: TGTGCCAGCAGCGACCTCGGGACAGGGACCTATGGCTACACCTTC.

Only a few counts were recorded for this clonotype. Here the CDR3 reads CASSQDVLAGRSSYNEQFF. CDR3 coding DNA: TGTGCCAGCAGCCAAGATGTGTTAGCGGGGCGAAGCTCCTACAATGAGCAGTTCTTC. The V and J genes are TRBV4-2 and TRBJ2-1, with 8 bases lining up with TRBD2. This CDR3 contains 19 residues. CDR1 LGHNA and CDR2 YNFKEQ come from the germline V gene. Germline trimming cut 0 bases from V and 0 bases from J; bases unmatched to any gene: 10.

The chain recombines TRBV3-1 with TRBJ1-2, with 7 bases fitting TRBD1. CDR3 length equals 14 residues. CDR1 is LGHDT and CDR2 is YNNKEL in the germline V gene (reference sequence). Unmatched junction bases numbered 6, after V lost 1 base and J lost 7 bases. CDR3 DNA sequence: TGTGCCAGCAGCCAAGGGGGACAGAAAGTTGGCTACACCTTC. Translation: CASSQGGQKVGYTF.

The chain links TRBV27 to TRBJ2-2, with 9 bases that match TRBD2. From germline, CDR1 is MNHEY and CDR2 SMNVEV (reference sequence). The CDR3 is 15 amino acids. V lost 2 bases to trimming and J lost 2 bases; unmatched junction nucleotides: 0. CDR3 DNA: TGTGCCAGCAGTTTACTAGCGGGAAACACCGGGGAGCTGTTTTTT. Amino acid sequence: CASSLLAGNTGELFF.

The V call is TRBV20-1, the J call TRBJ2-1; 11 bases line up with TRBD1. In germline, CDR1 is DFQATT, CDR2 SNEGSKA (reference sequence). Trimming took 1 base from V and 1 from J; bases not matched to a gene: 9. This CDR3 contains 18 residues. CDR3 protein: CSARGTGGLFGSYNEQFF. The CDR3 bases are TGCAGTGCTAGAGGGACAGGGGGCCTTTTCGGATCCTACAATGAGCAGTTCTTC.

The chain has TRBV5-1 and TRBJ1-5; TRBD1 aligns across 8 bases. V shed 5 bases, J shed 0 bases, and the junction held 16 bases outside the gene matches. This CDR3 has 19 amino acids. Per germline, CDR1 SGHRS and CDR2 YFSETQ. This CDR3 reads CASSFPARSTGDSNQPQHF. Here the CDR3 DNA reads TGCGCCAGCAGTTTTCCCGCGCGTTCGACAGGGGATAGCAATCAGCCCCAGCATTTT.

The table lists this clonotype with a few counts. The chain combines TRBV27 with TRBJ2-7, with D possibly matching TRBD2 (6 bases). CDR3 length equals 17 residues. Trimming left V 0 bases short and J 4 bases short, with 19 bases between. Germline loops: CDR1 MNHEY, CDR2 SMNVEV (reference sequence). CDR3 region: CASSLSLRGGTQYEQYF. Here the CDR3 DNA reads TGTGCCAGCAGTTTATCTCTTCGAGGCGGGACCCAATACGAGCAGTACTTC.

The chain recombines TRBV20-1 with TRBJ2-1; 9 nucleotides align to TRBD2. Germline lookup yields CDR1 DFQATT and CDR2 SNEGSKA (reference sequence). The CDR3 spans 15 residues. Trimming took 4 bases from V and 2 from J; bases not matched to a gene: 6. The CDR3 is CSANKAGGAYNEQFF. In nucleotides, the CDR3 is TGCAGTGCTAACAAAGCGGGGGGAGCCTACAATGAGCAGTTCTTC.

On this clonotype itself: A much larger clone sits a single nucleotide away, making a read error possible. No conserved phenylalanine or tryptophan is present at the end of the CDR3, so a read error is the likely explanation. V usage is TRBV12-3 or TRBV12-4 and J usage is TRBJ2-4; a weak D match, TRBD2 (6 bases). CDR3 length equals 14 residues. V was cut by 6 bases and J by 0 bases, with 9 bases left in between. CDR3 coding DNA: TGTGCCAGCAGCGGAGGGGTAGCCAAAAACATTCAGTACTCC. Protein sequence: CASSGGVAKNIQYS.

This clonotype appeared a few times. The V call is TRBV12-3 or TRBV12-4, the J call TRBJ2-2; D not certain. The CDR3 spans 15 residues. V lost 6 bases, J lost 4 bases, and 15 bases lay in between. For the CDR3, the DNA is TGTGCCAGCAGCCGGAGAGCCACGGGCACCGGGGAGCTGTTTTTT. Protein sequence: CASSRRATGTGELFF.

The rearrangement links TRBV12-3 or TRBV12-4 to TRBJ2-1; TRBD1 might be the D (7 bases). This CDR3 has 17 amino acids. Trimming pared 4 bases from V and 4 bases from J, leaving 20 bases between. The CDR3 protein is CASSSKQGRGSYNEQFF. The CDR3 DNA reads as TGTGCCAGCAGTTCAAAACAGGGGCGGGGTAGTTACAATGAGCAGTTCTTC.

The V gene is TRBV9, the J gene TRBJ2-3; a possible D gene is TRBD2 (6 bases). The V gene lost 3 bases and the J gene lost 5 bases, with 19 bases spanning the gap. CDR3 length: 16 amino acids. Germline CDR1 SGDLS, CDR2 YYNGEE. In DNA, the CDR3 is TGTGCCAGCAGCGCCGACGGGACTCCCCTCCGAGATACGCAGTATTTT. Translating it yields CASSADGTPLRDTQYF.

The chain couples TRBV24-1 to TRBJ2-7; 7 bases are shared with TRBD1. Germline lookup yields CDR1 KGHDR and CDR2 SFDVKD. This CDR3 region has 18 residues. The V segment lost 2 bases and the J segment 3 bases; nucleotides outside the gene matches: 15. CDR3 nucleotide sequence: TGTGCCACCAGTGATTCCCGGACAGGACCACCTCAGCGCTACGAGCAGTACTTC. As protein: CATSDSRTGPPQRYEQYF.

The chain joins TRBV2 to TRBJ1-1; D remains unclear. The germline V gene encodes CDR1 SNHLY and CDR2 FYNNEI. V dropped 4 bases and J dropped 7 bases, with 10 bases sitting between them. The CDR3 is made up of 12 amino acids. The CDR3 sequence: CASSVDGIEAFF. CDR3 DNA sequence: TGTGCCAGCAGTGTCGATGGGATTGAAGCTTTCTTT.

CDR3 in amino acids: CASSLSDTTEAFF. The CDR3 DNA reads as TGTGCCAGCAGCTTGAGCGATACCACTGAAGCTTTCTTT. The chain employs TRBV7-9 and TRBJ1-1; D is uncertain. The V end lost 3 bases, the J end lost 4 bases, and 9 bases lay between the germline ends. The CDR3 covers 13 residues. CDR1 is SEHNR, CDR2 FQNEAQ, per germline (reference sequence).

This clonotype occurred a few times. V usage is TRBV6-5 and J usage is TRBJ1-5; no firm D call. The V end lost 2 bases, the J end lost 2 bases, and 19 bases lay between the germline ends. The CDR3 contains 18 residues. Per the germline V gene, CDR1 is MNHEY and CDR2 is SVGAGI. CDR3 in DNA: TGTGCCAGCAGTTACGATTCGGGCACCTTCCGGGGCAATCAGCCCCAGCATTTT. Its protein is CASSYDSGTFRGNQPQHF.

V gene TRBV7-8 combines with J gene TRBJ2-3; tentatively, D is TRBD2 (5 bases). V shed 5 bases and J shed 5 bases, with 14 bases lying between them. CDR1 is SGHVS, CDR2 FQNEAQ, per germline. This CDR3 contains 14 residues. CDR3 sequence reads: CASSRGLVGDTQYF. The CDR3 coding sequence is TGTGCCAGCAGCCGCGGGTTAGTCGGAGATACGCAGTATTTT.

The chain links TRBV7-9 to TRBJ2-5; D uncertain. CDR3 length: 15 residues. From germline, CDR1 is SEHNR and CDR2 FQNEAQ (reference sequence). V was clipped by 5 bases and J by 0 bases, with 13 bases between them. The CDR3 loop is CASSQQVMYQETQYF. The CDR3 DNA sequence: TGTGCCAGCAGCCAGCAGGTTATGTACCAAGAGACCCAGTACTTC.

The table lists this clonotype with many counts. This chain joins TRBV5-1 and TRBJ2-7, with 9 bases matching TRBD1. The germline V gene encodes CDR1 SGHRS and CDR2 YFSETQ. The CDR3 totals 16 residues. The V gene end was trimmed by 1 base and the J gene end by 1 base; junction bases not matched to a gene: 6. CDR3 sequence reads: CASSLSGQGVSYEQYF. CDR3 nucleotide sequence: TGCGCCAGCAGCTTGTCGGGACAGGGCGTATCCTACGAGCAGTACTTC.

V gene TRBV3-1 combines with J gene TRBJ2-3; D ambiguous. This CDR3 is built from 14 residues. Germline V gives CDR1 LGHDT, CDR2 YNNKEL (reference sequence). V lost 5 bases to trimming and J lost 10 bases, with 19 bases between them. CDR3 nucleotide sequence: TGTGCCAGCAGCGGGCAAACAACACTCAGTCCGCAGTATTTT. The encoded protein is CASSGQTTLSPQYF.

This clonotype was picked up a small number of times. The chain combines TRBV12-3 or TRBV12-4 with TRBJ2-3; the match to TRBD2 covers 9 bases. The trim removed 10 bases at V and 1 base at J, leaving 9 bases unmatched. This CDR3 spans 15 amino acids. CDR3 sequence (DNA): TGTGCCACCGGGCGAAGGACTAGCGGCACAGATACGCAGTATTTT. Amino acid sequence: CATGRRTSGTDTQYF.

This chain connects TRBV3-1 to TRBJ1-6, with a tentative D call TRBD1 (6 bases). Trimming shortened V by 0 bases and J by 9 bases, and 12 bases separated the two germline ends. Germline loops: CDR1 LGHDT, CDR2 YNNKEL (reference sequence). This CDR3 is 15 amino acids long. The CDR3 DNA is TGTGCCAGCAGCCAAGACCCAGGGGTTTCTTCACCCCTCCACTTT. Translated: CASSQDPGVSSPLHF.

The rearrangement uses TRBV7-6 and TRBJ2-1, with a weak D call TRBD2 (6 bases). In germline, CDR1 is SGHVS, CDR2 FNYEAQ. V was pared by 5 bases and J by 0 bases, with 20 bases between. This CDR3 comprises 18 residues. In DNA, the CDR3 is TGTGCCAGCAGCCAGCAGGGCGGAGGGTCGAGCTCCTACAATGAGCAGTTCTTC. Amino acids: CASSQQGGGSSSYNEQFF.

The chain employs TRBV3-1 and TRBJ2-1; D is uncertain. V was trimmed by 4 bases and J by 8 bases, leaving 9 bases between them. Germline V gene data show CDR1 as LGHDT and CDR2 as YNNKEL (reference sequence). The CDR3 extends over 12 amino acids. As DNA, the CDR3 is TGTGCCAGCAGCCGCACAGACGATGAGCAGTTCTTC. It yields the protein CASSRTDDEQFF.

This clonotype came up many times. The chain recombines TRBV29-1 with TRBJ2-1; D possibly uses TRBD1 or TRBD2 (5 bases each). The CDR3 spans 14 residues. Deletions cut 3 bases from V and 3 bases from J, with 12 bases between. The germline CDR1 and CDR2 sequences are SQVTM and ANQGSEA. The chain's CDR3 is CSVERGVGYNEQFF. The CDR3 DNA is TGCAGCGTTGAGAGAGGGGTGGGCTACAATGAGCAGTTCTTC.

Only a few counts were recorded for this clonotype. The chain links TRBV24-1 to TRBJ2-5, with TRBD1 identical over 7 bases. This CDR3 contains 17 residues. V was clipped by 2 bases and J by 1 base; unmatched bases: 9. The germline V gene has CDR1 KGHDR and CDR2 SFDVKD. The CDR3 nucleotides read TGTGCCACCAGTGATTCTATGCGCAGGGGGTCCCAAGAGACCCAGTACTTC. It specifies CATSDSMRRGSQETQYF.

The chain carries TRBV14 and TRBJ1-2; 7 nucleotides line up with TRBD1. V lost 4 bases and J lost 7; bases outside the gene matches: 12. This CDR3 has 15 amino acids. Germline assignment: CDR1 SGHDN and CDR2 FVKESK. CDR3 in DNA: TGTGCCAGCAGCCTACAAACCGGGACAGAGTCTGGCTACACCTTC. Amino acid sequence: CASSLQTGTESGYTF.

V usage is TRBV20-1 and J usage is TRBJ2-4; D not certain. The germline V and J ends were trimmed by 3 bases and 7 bases, with 7 bases remaining between them. Germline CDR1 reads DFQATT; CDR2 reads SNEGSKA (reference sequence). The CDR3 has 11 amino acids. In DNA, the CDR3 is TGCAGTGCTAGTGACGGGAACATTCAGTACTTC. Translated: CSASDGNIQYF.

The chain uses TRBV12-3 or TRBV12-4 and TRBJ2-2, with D perhaps matching TRBD1 or TRBD2 (5 bases each). V lost 8 bases to trimming and J lost 4 bases, with 20 bases between them. The length of the CDR3 is 16 residues. The DNA for the CDR3 is TGTGCCAGCCTAAACCGGCCGTCCGGGGCCACCGGGGAGCTGTTTTTT. Translated: CASLNRPSGATGELFF.